Only a few counts were recorded for the clone carrying this TCR beta chain. The antigen is not known. The data originate from a study of T cell repertoires in cytomegalovirus infection. Study-level background: CMV epitopes in the study were HLA-C-restricted (recently identified) and HLA-B-restricted (well studied). It can be stated that public TCR beta signatures indicated CMV infection as well as a matching HLA type. General study points: The study found HLA-C-restricted CMV-specific TCR beta clonotypes dominating the ex vivo response. Cumulative frequency (of public TCR beta family members) identified carriers of CMV plus the relevant HLA.

Germline CDR1 MNHNS, CDR2 SASEGT. V shed 8 bases and J shed 2 bases, with 11 bases lying between them. The length of the CDR3 is 13 residues. TCRdb recomputed calls from the reads with MiXCR, one row per CDR3 protein. This table has 680,000 or so distinct CDR3 sequences, about 33% appearing once. The material was cultured PBMCs, obtained from culture after CMV antigen stimulation. The sequence derives from a human donor in good health (CMV status not recorded). Some clones in this sample may be carry-over from other donors' samples. This chain joins TRBV6-1 and TRBJ2-3; D may be TRBD1 or TRBD2 (5 bases each). The CDR3 nucleotides are TGTGCCAGCCACCAGGGACCCACAGATACGCAGTATTTT. Translated: CASHQGPTDTQYF.